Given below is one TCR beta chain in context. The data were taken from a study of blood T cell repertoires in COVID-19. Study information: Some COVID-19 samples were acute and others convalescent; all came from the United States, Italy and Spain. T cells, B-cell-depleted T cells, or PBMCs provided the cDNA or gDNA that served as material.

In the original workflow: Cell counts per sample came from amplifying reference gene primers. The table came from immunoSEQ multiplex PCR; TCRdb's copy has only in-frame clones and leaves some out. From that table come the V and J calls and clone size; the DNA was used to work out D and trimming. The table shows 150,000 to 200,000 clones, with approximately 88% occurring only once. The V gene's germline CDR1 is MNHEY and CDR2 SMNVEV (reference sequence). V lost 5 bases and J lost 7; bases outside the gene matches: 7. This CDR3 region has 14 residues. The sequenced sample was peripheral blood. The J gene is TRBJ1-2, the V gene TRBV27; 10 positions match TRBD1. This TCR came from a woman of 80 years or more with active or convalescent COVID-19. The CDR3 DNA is TGTGCCAGCAGTGCTCGGGACAGGGGAGTTGGCTACACCTTC. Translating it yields CASSARDRGVGYTF.